The clone carrying this T cell receptor (beta chain) came up many times. Its antigen is currently unknown. Samples came from axillary lymph nodes draining the breast cancer. This sample stems from a study of breast tumors, draining lymph nodes, adjacent tissues. General study findings and limits: That most tumor T cells come from lymph nodes remained unproven. Luminal-like breast cancer showed significantly higher tumor–nontumor repertoire similarity than basal-like. Tumor repertoires ranked between lymph nodes and nontumor tissue in diversity, with V and J gene preferences.

Germline loops: CDR1 MNHEY, CDR2 SVGAGI. The CDR3 has 17 residues. V was pared by 1 base and J by 5 bases, with 11 bases of the junction left unmatched. A single record per CDR3 protein comes from TCRdb applying MiXCR to the multiplex PCR reads. The data hold more than 85,000 distinct CDR3 sequences, with less than 25% observed a single time. The receptor comes from a female donor with breast cancer. Some clones in this sample may be carry-over from other donors' samples. This sequence joins TRBV6-5 and TRBJ2-3; TRBD2 aligns across 8 bases. Specimen: axillary lymph node tissue. As DNA, the CDR3 is TGTGCCAGCAGTTACTTGCGGGGGGCGCTGGGGGTAGATACGCAGTATTTT. Protein sequence: CASSYLRGALGVDTQYF.